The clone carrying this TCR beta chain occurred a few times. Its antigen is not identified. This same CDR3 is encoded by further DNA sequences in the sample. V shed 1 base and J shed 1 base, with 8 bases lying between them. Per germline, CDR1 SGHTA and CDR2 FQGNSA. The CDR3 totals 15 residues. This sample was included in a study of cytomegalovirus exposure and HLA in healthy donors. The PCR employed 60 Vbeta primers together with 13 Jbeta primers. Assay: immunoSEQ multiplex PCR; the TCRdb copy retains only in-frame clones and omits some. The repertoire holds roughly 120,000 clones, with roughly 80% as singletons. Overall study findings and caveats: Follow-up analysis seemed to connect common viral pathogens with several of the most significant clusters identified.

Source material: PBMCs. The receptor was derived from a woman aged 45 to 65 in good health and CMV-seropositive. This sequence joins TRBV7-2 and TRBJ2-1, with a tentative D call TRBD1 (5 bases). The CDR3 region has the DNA TGTGCCAGCAGCTTAGTCCAGGGATCCTACAATGAGCAGTTCTTC. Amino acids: CASSLVQGSYNEQFF. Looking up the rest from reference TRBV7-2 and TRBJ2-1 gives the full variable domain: GAGVSQSPSNKVTEKGKDVELRCDPISGHTALYWYRQSLGQGLEFLIYFQGNSAPDKSGLPSDRFSAERTGGSVSTLTIQRTQQEDSAVYLCASSLVQGSYNEQFFGPGTRLTVL.